Listed below are T cell receptor beta chains from one sample, sequenced in a study of CD8+CD57+ T cells in acquired aplastic anemia. TCRdb independently ran MiXCR on the reads; one entry per CDR3 protein. The sample contains about 68,000 distinct CDR3 sequences, approximately 50% of which appear only once. Material for sequencing was sorted CD4+, CD8+, or CD8+CD57+ T cells (not recorded which) from PBMCs. The receptors here all came from a human donor in good health, serving as a control. Each CDR3 is given with its conserved first and last residue. The order of the fields is D gene, clone size, V gene, J gene, CDR3 length, CDR3 DNA, CDR3 protein. D genes are given only for firm matches. For some rows the clone size is stated as once, few or many, or as a class when expanded; others skip it.

d_gene: TRBD1; abundance: NA; v_gene: TRBV19; j_gene: TRBJ1-2; len: 13; CDR3nt: TGTGCCAGTAGTAAGACAGGGAACTATGGCTACACCTTC; CDR3aa: CASSKTGNYGYTF
d_gene: NA; abundance: NA; v_gene: TRBV25-1; j_gene: TRBJ2-7; len: 16; CDR3nt: TGTGCCAGCAGTGAGAAACGGCGGGGAGCTGTTTACGAGCAGTACTTC; CDR3aa: CASSEKRRGAVYEQYF
d_gene: TRBD1; abundance: NA; v_gene: TRBV19; j_gene: TRBJ2-7; len: 15; CDR3nt: TGTGCCAGTAGTACCCACAGGGGGCGAACCTACGAGCAGTACTTC; CDR3aa: CASSTHRGRTYEQYF
d_gene: TRBD2; abundance: NA; v_gene: TRBV2; j_gene: TRBJ2-5; len: 14; CDR3nt: TGTGCCAGCAGGGGAGCGGGGGGGCCGGGGACCCAGTACTTC; CDR3aa: CASRGAGGPGTQYF
d_gene: NA; abundance: NA; v_gene: TRBV7-9; j_gene: TRBJ1-2; len: 8; CDR3nt: TGTGCCCAATCCCTCTACACCTTC; CDR3aa: CAQSLYTF
d_gene: TRBD1; abundance: many; v_gene: TRBV20-1; j_gene: TRBJ2-1; len: 14; CDR3nt: TGCAGTGCTTCCACAGGGGGCGACTACAATGAGCAGTTCTTC; CDR3aa: CSASTGGDYNEQFF
d_gene: NA; abundance: many; v_gene: TRBV6-5; j_gene: TRBJ1-2; len: 14; CDR3nt: TGTGCCAGCAGTTACGCAGGGGCCCCCTATGGCTACACCTTC; CDR3aa: CASSYAGAPYGYTF
d_gene: NA; abundance: many; v_gene: TRBV27; j_gene: TRBJ1-2; len: 12; CDR3nt: TGTGCCAGCAGTTCGAACAGGGTTGGCTACACCTTC; CDR3aa: CASSSNRVGYTF
d_gene: NA; abundance: many; v_gene: TRBV27; j_gene: TRBJ2-3; len: 13; CDR3nt: TGTGCCAGCAGTTTTAAGCAAGGGGATACGCAGTATTTT; CDR3aa: CASSFKQGDTQYF
d_gene: TRBD1; abundance: many; v_gene: TRBV7-9; j_gene: TRBJ1-4; len: 13; CDR3nt: TGTGCCAGCACAGGGGGTTTAGATGAAAAACTGTTTTTT; CDR3aa: CASTGGLDEKLFF